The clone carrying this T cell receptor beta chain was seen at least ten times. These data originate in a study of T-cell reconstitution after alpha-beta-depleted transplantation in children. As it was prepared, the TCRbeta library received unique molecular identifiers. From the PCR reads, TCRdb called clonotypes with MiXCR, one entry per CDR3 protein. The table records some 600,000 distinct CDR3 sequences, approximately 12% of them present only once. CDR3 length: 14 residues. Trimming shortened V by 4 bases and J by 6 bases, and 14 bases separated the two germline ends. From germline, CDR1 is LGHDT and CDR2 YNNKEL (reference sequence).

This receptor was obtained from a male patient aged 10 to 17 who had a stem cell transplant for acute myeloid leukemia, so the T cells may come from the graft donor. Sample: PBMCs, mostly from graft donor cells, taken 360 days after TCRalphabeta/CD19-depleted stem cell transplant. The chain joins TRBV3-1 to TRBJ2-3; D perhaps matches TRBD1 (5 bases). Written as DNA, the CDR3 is TGTGCCAGCAGCCTCGACTTACGACAGGATACGCAGTATTTT. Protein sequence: CASSLDLRQDTQYF.